This T cell receptor (beta chain) was retrieved from a study of blood T cell repertoires in COVID-19. The repertoire was sequenced with immunoSEQ multiplex PCR; TCRdb's copy has only in-frame clones and lacks some. The sample shows roughly 140,000 clones, roughly 81% of them seen only once. Seattle cases were enrolled at active infection and followed longitudinally. The germline CDR1 and CDR2 sequences are SGHNT and YENEEA. Trimming stripped 2 bases from V and 2 bases from J, with 7 bases between. This CDR3 region has 14 residues. The sequenced material came from peripheral blood. The TCR originated in a woman aged 55-70 years with COVID-19, enrolled during active disease. V usage is TRBV11-3 and J usage is TRBJ2-1, with D hard to call. The CDR3 reads CASSLSLAYNEQFF. The CDR3 coding sequence is TGTGCCAGCAGCTTAAGTCTAGCCTACAATGAGCAGTTCTTC.